These 28 T cell receptor beta chains share one sample of origin, sequenced in a study of OX40 agonist ivuxolimab in advanced cancers. Library creation used the immunoSEQ multiplex PCR assay. In TCRdb, the immuneACCESS table is reduced to in-frame sequences with V and J assigned. These tables do not hold every clone; where another copy was compared, an unresolved V gene accounts for under half, and the others remain unexplained. The sample contains tens of thousands of clones, more than 75% of them found a single time. About 1.5% of the sample lies in the top ten. The sequencing used CD4+ or CD8+ T cells sorted from blood, collected in a trial of the OX40 agonist ivuxolimab. Receptors were obtained from an adult with an advanced solid tumor such as melanoma, head and neck, liver or kidney cancer.

The rearrangement joins TRBV2 to TRBJ1-5, with D hard to call. Per the germline V gene, CDR1 is SNHLY and CDR2 is FYNNEI. The germline V and J ends were trimmed by 4 bases and 2 bases, with 6 bases remaining between them. This CDR3 region has 13 residues. CDR3 residues: CASSGGGNQPQHF. CDR3 sequence (DNA): TGTGCCAGCAGTGGGGGAGGCAATCAGCCCCAGCATTTT. Using reference TRBV2 and TRBJ1-5 for the parts outside the CDR3, the full variable domain is EPEVTQTPSHQVTQMGQEVILRCVPISNHLYFYWYRQILGQKVEFLVSFYNNEISEKSEIFDDQFSVERPDGSNFTLKIRSTKLEDSAMYFCASSGGGNQPQHFGDGTRLSIL.

This chain links TRBV6-5 with TRBJ2-3; D is possibly TRBD2 (6 bases). This CDR3 is 13 amino acids long. Germline V CDR1 and CDR2: MNHEY, SVGAGI. V lost 10 bases to trimming and J lost 2 bases, with 13 bases between them. The CDR3 sequence: CAIRDSATDTQYF. CDR3 sequence (DNA): TGTGCCATCCGGGACTCCGCCACAGATACGCAGTATTTT.

This rearrangement joins TRBV6-1 to TRBJ1-5; D might be TRBD1 (6 bases). The V gene lost 10 bases and the J gene lost 7 bases, with 14 bases spanning the gap. Germline CDR1 and CDR2: MNHNS and SASEGT. The CDR3 runs 12 residues. The CDR3 protein is CATGTPGQPQHF. The CDR3 bases are TGTGCCACAGGGACACCCGGGCAGCCCCAGCATTTT.

This clone came up a few times. This chain uses TRBV6-1 with TRBJ1-4; D is ambiguous. From germline, CDR1 is MNHNS and CDR2 SASEGT. The CDR3 consists of 15 residues. V was pared by 6 bases and J by 7 bases, with 18 bases between. The CDR3 DNA reads TGTGCCAGCAGCGCCCTTGGAGGGTCGGGTGAAAAACTGTTTTTT. It encodes CASSALGGSGEKLFF.

About this clone itself: At one boundary the junction diverges from the germline segment, which might be a read error. The chain carries TRBV7-7 and TRBJ1-5, with unresolved D. The germline gives CDR1 SSHAT, CDR2 FNYEAQ (reference sequence). CDR3 length: 13 amino acids. This CDR3 is CASSSPDRGPQHF. The CDR3 nucleotides are TGTGCTAGCAGCTCTCCGGACCGGGGGCCCCAGCATTTT.

The rearrangement links TRBV7-3 to TRBJ2-1; D not resolved. The CDR3 is made up of 14 amino acids. Germline CDR1 and CDR2: SGHTA and FQGTGA. V lost 1 base, J lost 10 bases, and 14 bases lay in between. CDR3 DNA: TGTGCCAGCAGCTTAAGAGACAAGGATGGGGAGCAGTTCTTC. Its protein product is CASSLRDKDGEQFF.

This CDR3 is CASTRVGGGNGEAFF. CDR3 DNA sequence: TGTGCCAGTACCCGAGTCGGGGGCGGAAACGGTGAAGCTTTCTTT. The rearrangement uses TRBV19 and TRBJ1-1; possibly TRBD1 for D (6 bases). Trimming stripped 7 bases from V and 7 bases from J, with 22 bases between. Germline V gives CDR1 LNHDA, CDR2 SQIVND (reference sequence). CDR3 length: 15 amino acids.

This chain joins TRBV27 and TRBJ2-1, with TRBD2 matching over 12 bases. The CDR3 runs to 15 residues. Germline CDR1 and CDR2: MNHEY and SMNVEV (reference sequence). Losses at the gene ends were 3 bases for V and 6 bases for J; bases not matched to a gene: 3. The CDR3 DNA sequence: TGTGCCAGCAGTTTCCGACTAGCGGGAGTCAATGAGCAGTTCTTC. As protein: CASSFRLAGVNEQFF.

The V and J genes are TRBV5-1 and TRBJ2-3; 7 positions agree with TRBD2. Germline V gives CDR1 SGHRS, CDR2 YFSETQ. The V and J ends lost 4 bases and 0 bases, in that order; junction bases with no gene match: 8. The CDR3 extends over 16 amino acids. CDR3 DNA sequence: TGCGCCAGCAGCACCAAGCGGGACCAAAGCACAGATACGCAGTATTTT. Translating gives CASSTKRDQSTDTQYF. The full variable domain, rest sourced from reference TRBV5-1 and TRBJ2-3, is KAGVTQTPRYLIKTRGQQVTLSCSPISGHRSVSWYQQTPGQGLQFLFEYFSETQRNKGNFPGRFSGRQFSNSRSEMNVSTLELGDSALYLCASSTKRDQSTDTQYFGPGTRLTVL.

The rearrangement uses TRBV27 and TRBJ2-3; 7 bases are shared with TRBD1. The CDR3 is 14 residues long. Germline V lookup: CDR1 MNHEY, CDR2 SMNVEV (reference sequence). V shed 6 bases, J shed 1 base, and the junction held 4 bases outside the gene matches. The CDR3 coding sequence is TGTGCCAGCAGCTCAGACAGGGGCACAGATACGCAGTATTTT. This sequence encodes CASSSDRGTDTQYF.

This clone was seen repeatedly, ten times or more. The gene calls are TRBV11-2 and TRBJ2-5, with TRBD2 matching over 16 bases. Per germline, CDR1 SGHAT and CDR2 FQNNGV. The CDR3 covers 16 residues. The V segment lost 4 bases and the J segment 4 bases; nucleotides outside the gene matches: 3. CDR3: CASSSGTSGRGETQYF. The CDR3 DNA is TGTGCCAGCAGCTCTGGGACTAGCGGGAGGGGAGAGACCCAGTACTTC. The variable domain in full, with the rest retrieved from reference TRBV11-2 and TRBJ2-5, is EAGVAQSPRYKIIEKRQSVAFWCNPISGHATLYWYQQILGQGPKLLIQFQNNGVVDDSQLPKDRFSAERLKGVDSTLKIQPAKLEDSAVYLCASSSGTSGRGETQYFGPGTRLLVL.

The rearrangement links TRBV9 to TRBJ2-5, with 7 positions matching TRBD1. With V trimmed by 1 base and J by 9 bases, 3 bases remained unmatched. This CDR3 has 12 amino acids. Germline CDR1 SGDLS, CDR2 YYNGEE. The chain's CDR3 is CASSVLGGSQYF. The DNA of the CDR3 is TGTGCCAGCAGCGTATTAGGGGGCTCCCAGTACTTC.

V and J are TRBV7-9 and TRBJ2-7, with 9 positions matching TRBD2. The CDR3 sequence is 16 residues long. The germline gives CDR1 SEHNR, CDR2 FQNEAQ (reference sequence). V dropped 2 bases and J dropped 6; count of bases not matched to a gene: 11. CDR3 residues: CASSLRDSGGSPEQYF. For the CDR3, the DNA is TGTGCCAGCAGCTTAAGGGATAGCGGGGGCTCACCCGAGCAGTACTTC.

The genes are TRBV4-1 and TRBJ1-5; no definite D call. CDR3 length: 16 amino acids. Germline-derived CDR1 and CDR2 are MGHRA and YSYEKL. V lost 4 bases and J lost 0, with 13 bases in between. This CDR3 reads CASSRASTYSNQPQHF. Here the CDR3 DNA reads TGCGCCAGCAGCCGAGCGTCGACCTATAGCAATCAGCCCCAGCATTTT.

Ten or more counts support this clone. The V and J genes are TRBV7-6 and TRBJ2-5, with D perhaps matching TRBD1 (6 bases). The CDR3 runs to 14 residues. The germline CDR1 and CDR2 sequences are SGHVS and FNYEAQ. Trimming pared 5 bases from V and 2 bases from J, leaving 12 bases between. In nucleotides, the CDR3 is TGTGCCAGCAGCCCCTCAGGGGCGCAAGAGACCCAGTACTTC. Residues: CASSPSGAQETQYF.

The V call is TRBV7-9, the J call TRBJ2-2; 8 bases are shared with TRBD1. Germline values: CDR1 SEHNR, CDR2 FQNEAQ (reference sequence). The CDR3 covers 13 residues. Germline trimming cut 5 bases from V and 6 bases from J; bases unmatched to any gene: 2. The CDR3 loop reads CASSRTGPGELFF. In DNA, the CDR3 is TGTGCCAGCAGCCGGACAGGGCCCGGGGAGCTGTTTTTT. Based on the CDR3 plus reference TRBV7-9 and TRBJ2-2, the full variable domain is DTGVSQNPRHKITKRGQNVTFRCDPISEHNRLYWYRQTLGQGPEFLTYFQNEAQLEKSRLLSDRFSAERPKGSFSTLEIQRTEQGDSAMYLCASSRTGPGELFFGEGSRLTVL.

This clone was found once. The chain recombines TRBV30 with TRBJ2-7, with 7 bases matching TRBD2. The CDR3 is made up of 14 amino acids. Unmatched junction bases numbered 8, after V lost 3 bases and J lost 3 bases. Per germline, CDR1 GTSNPN and CDR2 SVGIG (reference sequence). CDR3 coding DNA: TGTGCCTGGAGAGGTCGGGGGGAAAGCTACGAGCAGTACTTC. Translation gives CAWRGRGESYEQYF.

The V and J genes are TRBV27 and TRBJ1-6; D is undetermined. The CDR3 spans 17 residues. The V end lost 7 bases, the J end lost 0 bases, and 16 bases lay between the germline ends. Germline V gene data show CDR1 as MNHEY and CDR2 as SMNVEV (reference sequence). The CDR3 DNA reads as TGTGCCAGCACCTTAGACCTCCTGAGCTCCTATAATTCACCCCTCCACTTT. This codes for CASTLDLLSSYNSPLHF.

The chain uses TRBV18 and TRBJ2-7; D remains unclear. With 0 bases removed from V and 9 bases from J, the gap between germline ends came to 12 bases. Germline V gene lookup returns CDR1 KGHSH and CDR2 LQKENI. This CDR3 region has 13 residues. The CDR3 loop reads CASSPPNGVGQYF. CDR3 nucleotides: TGTGCCAGCTCACCACCCAATGGGGTGGGGCAGTACTTC.

In its sample, this clone was seen a few times. The rearrangement uses TRBV5-1 and TRBJ1-2; D is uncertain. V lost 4 bases and J lost 1, with 5 bases in between. The germline CDR1 and CDR2 sequences are SGHRS and YFSETQ. The CDR3 is 12 amino acids. The CDR3 sequence is CASSDDNYGYTF. CDR3 bases: TGCGCCAGCAGCGACGATAACTATGGCTACACCTTC.

V and J are TRBV2 and TRBJ2-6, with TRBD2 as a possible D gene (5 bases). Trimming took off 7 bases at V and 0 bases at J, with 7 bases between the two ends. CDR3 size: 14 residues. Germline lookup yields CDR1 SNHLY and CDR2 FYNNEI. CDR3 protein: CASKRDSGANVLTF. DNA for the CDR3: TGTGCCAGCAAGAGGGACTCTGGGGCCAACGTCCTGACTTTC.

About this clone itself: Other nucleotide sequences in the sample specify the same CDR3. The rearrangement uses TRBV7-3 and TRBJ2-3; D remains unclear. This CDR3 comprises 14 residues. V lost 5 bases and J lost 2, with 11 bases in between. Germline loops: CDR1 SGHTA, CDR2 FQGTGA. The CDR3: CASSPNRNTDTQYF. CDR3 sequence (DNA): TGTGCCAGCAGCCCCAACAGAAACACAGATACGCAGTATTTT.

The V call is TRBV5-1, the J call TRBJ2-2, with 12 nucleotides matching TRBD2. J lost 4 bases, V lost 2 bases, and 9 bases had no gene match. The CDR3 is made up of 18 amino acids. The V gene's germline CDR1 is SGHRS and CDR2 YFSETQ. In DNA, the CDR3 is TGCGCCAGCAGCTTTTTTGGACTAGCGGGAAGCGGCACCGGGGAGCTGTTTTTT. Protein: CASSFFGLAGSGTGELFF.

This chain connects TRBV27 to TRBJ1-3, with D perhaps matching TRBD1 (5 bases). The CDR3 consists of 17 residues. Trimming removed 2 bases at V and 0 bases at J, with 14 bases between. In germline, CDR1 is MNHEY, CDR2 SMNVEV (reference sequence). In DNA, the CDR3 is TGTGCCAGCAGTTTAGGGGACGGACCGAACTCTGGAAACACCATATATTTT. Translated: CASSLGDGPNSGNTIYF.

The chain uses TRBV18 and TRBJ2-7; either TRBD1 or TRBD2 may fit D (6 bases each). This CDR3 has 14 amino acids. Trimming took 3 bases from V and 4 from J, leaving 13 bases between them. Germline V gives CDR1 KGHSH, CDR2 LQKENI. CDR3: CASSPRGAGYEQYF. CDR3 bases: TGTGCCAGCTCACCGAGGGGGGCTGGGTACGAGCAGTACTTC.

This rearrangement joins TRBV6-5 to TRBJ1-4; 10 bases map to TRBD1. The J segment lost 4 bases and the V segment lost 4 bases, leaving 6 bases of the junction unmatched. The CDR3 totals 16 residues. Germline V gives CDR1 MNHEY, CDR2 SVGAGI. The CDR3, as DNA: TGTGCCAGCAGTTCGGGACAGGGGACTGGTAATGAAAAACTGTTTTTT. Its protein product is CASSSGQGTGNEKLFF.

V gene TRBV5-1 combines with J gene TRBJ1-1; D uncertain. With 4 bases removed from V and 5 bases from J, the gap between germline ends came to 12 bases. Germline V gives CDR1 SGHRS, CDR2 YFSETQ. The CDR3 runs 13 residues. The CDR3 loop reads CASSPERGTEAFF. CDR3 in DNA: TGCGCCAGCAGCCCAGAGCGGGGTACTGAAGCTTTCTTT.

The rearrangement links TRBV6-1 to TRBJ2-1; 10 positions match TRBD2. J gave up 6 bases and V 6 bases, and 8 bases lay outside the gene matches. This CDR3 region has 15 residues. Germline V gene sequence: CDR1 MNHNS, CDR2 SASEGT. CDR3 bases: TGTGCCAGCAGCGCGAGCGGGGGGGCCTTCAATGAGCAGTTCTTC. This sequence encodes CASSASGGAFNEQFF.